The 9 T cell receptor beta chains reported below all come from one sample, sequenced in a study of T cells in Graves' hyperthyroidism and ophthalmopathy. Researchers took RNA transcripts and amplified the TCR beta CDR3 regions from them. A first-round RT-PCR of the TCR CDR3 used the HTBI primer set. TCRdb ran MiXCR on the multiplex PCR reads and lists one entry per CDR3 protein. The profile covers 300,000 to 450,000 distinct CDR3 sequences, with 15% to 17% appearing a single time and roughly a quarter taken by the ten largest. The sample was blood. The receptors originated from a young woman with Graves' hyperthyroidism that later progressed to Graves' ophthalmopathy.

The table lists this clonotype with many counts. The chain combines TRBV27 with TRBJ2-3, with 9 bases aligning to TRBD2. This CDR3 contains 14 residues. V gave up 6 bases and J gave up 6 bases; unmatched junction bases: 7. The germline V gene has CDR1 MNHEY and CDR2 SMNVEV (reference sequence). This CDR3 reads CASSSSGRPDTQYF. The CDR3, as DNA: TGTGCCAGCAGCTCGAGCGGGAGGCCCGATACGCAGTATTTT.

The sample holds many counts of this clonotype. This chain joins TRBV2 and TRBJ1-4; possibly TRBD1 for D (5 bases). CDR3 size: 14 residues. Germline V gene sequence: CDR1 SNHLY, CDR2 FYNNEI. V was shortened by 6 bases and J by 8 bases, with 16 bases between the two germline ends. The CDR3 DNA sequence: TGTGCCAGCAGAGTGGGACTCGACTACGAAAAACTGTTTTTT. It translates to CASRVGLDYEKLFF.

This clonotype occurred many times. The genes are TRBV5-5 and TRBJ2-4; 7 bases align to TRBD2. J lost 7 bases, V lost 3 bases, and 10 bases had no gene match. The germline gives CDR1 SGHKS, CDR2 YYEKEE (reference sequence). The length of the CDR3 is 15 residues. CDR3 in DNA: TGTGCCAGCAGCTCCGACGGGGGAGGGCCTAACATTCAGTACTTC. This sequence encodes CASSSDGGGPNIQYF.

In this sample, this clonotype turned up many times. The chain employs TRBV27 and TRBJ1-5; 10 bases are shared with TRBD1. V dropped 8 bases and J dropped 6; count of bases not matched to a gene: 10. The V gene's germline CDR1 is MNHEY and CDR2 SMNVEV (reference sequence). The CDR3 spans 15 residues. This chain's CDR3 is CASPRGTGAGQPQHF. The CDR3 bases are TGTGCCAGCCCTAGAGGGACAGGGGCGGGTCAGCCCCAGCATTTT.

This clonotype was counted at least ten times. The V and J genes are TRBV4-1 and TRBJ2-3, with TRBD1 matching 7 bases. The length of the CDR3 is 13 residues. With 4 bases clipped from V and 4 bases from J, the junction kept 2 bases outside the gene matches. Germline loops: CDR1 MGHRA, CDR2 YSYEKL. Here the CDR3 DNA reads TGCGCCAGCAGCCGAGGGACAGCAGATACGCAGTATTTT. It codes for CASSRGTADTQYF.

This clonotype has just a few counts. The genes are TRBV28 and TRBJ1-1; 9 bases fit TRBD1. J lost 0 bases, V lost 4 bases, and 3 bases had no gene match. The CDR3 length is 15 residues. The germline gives CDR1 MDHEN, CDR2 SYDVKM. The chain's CDR3 is CASSWDRDMNTEAFF. Here the CDR3 DNA reads TGTGCCAGCAGTTGGGACAGGGACATGAACACTGAAGCTTTCTTT.

This clonotype showed up just a few times. The rearrangement joins TRBV4-2 to TRBJ2-5; D is possibly TRBD2 (6 bases). The CDR3 loop spans 15 amino acids. Germline CDR1 LGHNA, CDR2 YNFKEQ. V shed 4 bases and J shed 2 bases, with 14 bases lying between them. DNA of the CDR3: TGTGCCAGCAGCCTACCGACTAGGAGGCAAGAGACCCAGTACTTC. Protein sequence: CASSLPTRRQETQYF.

This clonotype came up many times. The rearrangement links TRBV27 to TRBJ2-2, with TRBD2 identical over 13 bases. In germline, CDR1 is MNHEY, CDR2 SMNVEV (reference sequence). CDR3 length equals 16 residues. The trim removed 5 bases at V and 4 bases at J, leaving 4 bases unmatched. The CDR3 region has the DNA TGTGCCAGCAGTGATGGACTAGCGGGAGTCACCGGGGAGCTGTTTTTT. This codes for CASSDGLAGVTGELFF.

The table lists this clonotype with many counts. The chain links TRBV5-1 to TRBJ2-7, with 10 bases fitting TRBD1. Germline loops: CDR1 SGHRS, CDR2 YFSETQ. V shed 4 bases and J 5 bases; nucleotides not matched to a gene: 6. The CDR3 loop spans 14 amino acids. CDR3 bases: TGCGCCAGCAGCGGGACAGGGGATGTCGACGAGCAGTACTTC. Residues: CASSGTGDVDEQYF.